This is a list of T cell receptor beta chains from one sample in a study of blood T cell repertoires in COVID-19. Assay: immunoSEQ multiplex PCR; the TCRdb copy retains only in-frame clones and omits some. The sample yields 20,000 to 25,000 clones, more than 80% seen once. Sequenced material: peripheral blood. The receptors shown here come from a human donor in a cohort sampled during active COVID-19. CDR3s include the opening cysteine and the closing phenylalanine or tryptophan. The D gene is left open where the match is weak. The listing skips clone size in some rows; elsewhere it reads once, few, many or a size class.

size	J	V	D	CDR3	DNA
once	TRBJ1-4	TRBV7-8	TRBD1	CASSRDRPTTNEKLFF	TGTGCCAGCAGCAGGGACAGGCCGACAACTAATGAAAAACTGTTTTTT
.	TRBJ1-1	TRBV3-1/TRBV3-2	TRBD1	CASSQVVGQGATEAFF	TGTGCCAGCAGCCAAGTTGTCGGACAGGGGGCGACTGAAGCTTTCTTT
.	TRBJ2-3	TRBV5-1	.	CASSHGQVGRTDTQYF	TGCGCCAGCAGCCATGGCCAGGTTGGGCGCACAGATACGCAGTATTTT
.	TRBJ1-6	TRBV7-7	TRBD1	CASSPRQGLGYHSPLHF	TGTGCTAGCAGCCCTCGACAGGGTCTCGGATATCATTCACCCCTCCACTTT
.	TRBJ2-3	TRBV7-9	TRBD2	CASTLLASTDTQYF	TGTGCCAGCACCTTACTAGCGAGCACAGATACGCAGTATTTT
.	TRBJ2-1	TRBV29-1	.	CSVEVGGRGAYNEQFF	TGCAGCGTTGAAGTCGGGGGAAGGGGCGCATACAATGAGCAGTTCTTC
once	TRBJ2-1	TRBV5-1	.	CASSLGASNEQFF	TGCGCCAGCAGCTTGGGAGCTAGCAATGAGCAGTTCTTC
.	TRBJ1-2	TRBV11-2	TRBD1	CASSPQGIYGYTF	TGTGCCAGCAGCCCACAGGGGATCTATGGCTACACCTTC
.	TRBJ2-7	TRBV6-6	.	CASTGPSYEQYF	TGTGCCAGCACAGGGCCCTCCTACGAGCAGTACTTC
once	TRBJ1-3	TRBV7-2	.	CASSPPGSGNTIYF	TGTGCCAGCAGCCCCCCTGGCTCGGGGAACACCATATATTTT
.	TRBJ1-3	TRBV7-6	TRBD1	CASSWGQGSGNTIYF	TGTGCCAGCAGCTGGGGACAGGGCTCTGGAAACACCATATATTTT
.	TRBJ1-3	TRBV3-1/TRBV3-2	TRBD1	CASSRDSLSGNTIYF	TGTGCCAGCAGCCGGGACAGCCTCTCTGGAAACACCATATATTTT
.	TRBJ1-6	TRBV7-8	TRBD1	CASRPPGQGVSPLHF	TGTGCCAGCAGGCCGCCGGGACAGGGTGTTTCACCCCTCCACTTT
.	TRBJ2-5	TRBV5-1	TRBD1	CASSMDRFETQYF	TGCGCCAGCAGCATGGACAGGTTTGAGACCCAGTACTTC
.	TRBJ1-2	TRBV4-3	.	CASSQDEGTGRNGYTF	TGCGCCAGCAGCCAAGATGAGGGTACAGGGCGCAATGGCTACACCTTC
few	TRBJ2-7	TRBV4-1	.	CASSRGVQGGAEQYF	TGCGCCAGCAGCCGTGGGGTTCAGGGGGGTGCCGAGCAGTACTTC